This T cell receptor (beta chain) was captured in a study of T cell responses to AZD1222 COVID-19 vaccine. Whole-study results and caveats: Females outnumbered males among donors, who were mostly white British; clonal diversity was possibly underestimated. CD4 TCRs linked to vaccination spanned spike, dominating at 160-218 and 743-854. Seropositive status at baseline applied to only 6 or 7 AZD1222 recipients. Among spike-specific TCRs, nearly half reportedly target unmutated variant regions.

The CDR3 length is 14 residues. Trimming removed 2 bases at V and 8 bases at J, with 13 bases between. Germline V CDR1 and CDR2: SGHKS, YYEKEE (reference sequence). The data were produced by immunoSEQ multiplex PCR, yet TCRdb's version contains in-frame clones alone and is incomplete. The table shows about 120,000 clones, with around 85% occurring only once. Points on this clone: The antigen is not known.

J is TRBJ1-4 and V is TRBV5-5; D gene ambiguous. The material was peripheral blood, obtained on day 0 of MenACWY control vaccination. This TCR came from an adult in good health. The CDR3 loop is CASSFFGREEKLFF. The CDR3 nucleotides read TGTGCCAGCAGCTTTTTCGGGAGAGAGGAAAAACTGTTTTTT.